These 30 T cell receptor beta chains were sequenced from one sample in a study of blood T cell repertoires in COVID-19. Some clones are missing from TCRdb's copy, which holds only in-frame ones; the method was immunoSEQ multiplex PCR. The sample has 55,000 to 75,000 clones; about 86% are singletons. Sequencing was done on a sample of peripheral blood. These TCRs come from a middle-aged man with acute or convalescent COVID-19.

The chain combines TRBV28 with TRBJ1-2; 7 bases are a match to TRBD1. After removal of 2 bases from V and 6 bases from J, the junction contained 9 bases not matched to a gene. The CDR3 extends over 15 amino acids. Germline CDR1 reads MDHEN; CDR2 reads SYDVKM. The CDR3 DNA reads TGTGCCAGCAGTTTAACCCGACAGGGACCCGATGGCTACACCTTC. It specifies CASSLTRQGPDGYTF.

The chain carries TRBV4-2 and TRBJ1-4, with 8 bases fitting TRBD1. The germline V gene encodes CDR1 LGHNA and CDR2 YNFKEQ. V shed 5 bases, J shed 8 bases, and the junction held 7 bases outside the gene matches. This CDR3 region has 14 residues. Here the CDR3 reads CASSARQGQEKLFF. The CDR3 region has the DNA TGTGCCAGCAGCGCTCGACAGGGGCAGGAAAAACTGTTTTTT.

This clone was recorded a few times. The V call is TRBV5-1, the J call TRBJ2-5, with 8 bases that match TRBD1. Losses at the gene ends were 9 bases for V and 1 base for J; bases not matched to a gene: 5. The germline gives CDR1 SGHRS, CDR2 YFSETQ. The CDR3 sequence is 13 residues long. The CDR3 bases are TGCGCCACCCGACAGGGGTTCCAAGAGACCCAGTACTTC. Amino acids: CATRQGFQETQYF.

The genes are TRBV7-8 and TRBJ2-1, with TRBD2 identical over 10 bases. With V trimmed by 2 bases and J by 4 bases, 20 bases remained unmatched. The length of the CDR3 is 21 residues. Germline V CDR1 and CDR2: SGHVS, FQNEAQ. DNA of the CDR3: TGTGCCAGCAGCTTAAGGATAAAACTAGCGGGGCAAAGGCGGGATTACAATGAGCAGTTCTTC. Translation gives CASSLRIKLAGQRRDYNEQFF.

This clone came up a few times. The junction does not match germline at one end; this may be a read error. The chain recombines TRBV6-1 with TRBJ1-1; tentative D call: TRBD1 (6 bases). Per the germline V gene, CDR1 is MNHNS and CDR2 is SASEGT. This CDR3 is built from 17 residues. CDR3 DNA sequence: TGTGCCAGCAGAGAAGACAGGATCCAGGTAGGGAACACTGAAGCTTTCTTT. Amino acids: CASREDRIQVGNTEAFF.

The rearrangement joins TRBV4-1 to TRBJ2-3; 15 nucleotides agree with TRBD2. CDR3 length equals 17 residues. Looked up from germline, CDR1 is MGHRA and CDR2 is YSYEKL. Germline trimming cut 2 bases from V and 5 bases from J; bases unmatched to any gene: 5. The CDR3 spells CASSQLGTSGRRDTQYF. DNA of the CDR3: TGCGCCAGCAGCCAACTGGGGACTAGCGGGAGGAGAGATACGCAGTATTTT.

The chain has TRBV13 and TRBJ2-1; 8 bases agree with TRBD2. V lost 5 bases, J lost 4 bases, and 7 bases stayed unmatched. The CDR3 length is 15 residues. In germline, CDR1 is PRHDT, CDR2 FYEKMQ (reference sequence). This chain's CDR3 is CASSEAGTSYNEQFF. CDR3 sequence (DNA): TGTGCCAGCAGCGAGGCCGGGACTAGTTACAATGAGCAGTTCTTC.

V and J are TRBV7-2 and TRBJ2-3; D is perhaps TRBD1 (5 bases). Germline V gene sequence: CDR1 SGHTA, CDR2 FQGNSA. The CDR3 length is 13 residues. V lost 1 base to trimming and J lost 5 bases, with 7 bases between them. The CDR3 protein is CASSLVGVDTQYF. The CDR3, as DNA: TGTGCCAGCAGCTTAGTAGGGGTAGATACGCAGTATTTT.

The chain combines TRBV27 with TRBJ1-5; TRBD1 matches 10 bases. Losses at the gene ends were 4 bases for V and 6 bases for J; bases not matched to a gene: 6. The CDR3 consists of 15 residues. Germline V gives CDR1 MNHEY, CDR2 SMNVEV (reference sequence). The CDR3 protein is CASSSGQGRIQPQHF. For the CDR3, the DNA is TGTGCCAGCAGTTCGGGACAGGGGCGCATTCAGCCCCAGCATTTT.

The chain combines TRBV5-1 with TRBJ1-4, with no clear D. Germline V gene lookup returns CDR1 SGHRS and CDR2 YFSETQ. CDR3 size: 16 residues. V lost 3 bases and J 7 bases, leaving 19 bases between the germline ends. Here the CDR3 DNA reads TGCGCCAGCAGCTCCTCGGGCGACGGGCGGGCTGAAAAACTGTTTTTT. The encoded protein is CASSSSGDGRAEKLFF.

The rearrangement links TRBV7-8 to TRBJ2-1, with D uncertain. Trimming pared 7 bases from V and 4 bases from J, leaving 20 bases between. The CDR3 loop spans 16 amino acids. The germline CDR1 and CDR2 sequences are SGHVS and FQNEAQ. The CDR3 DNA sequence: TGTGCCAGCAACGAGAGAGTAGAGACTTTTTACAATGAGCAGTTCTTC. It encodes CASNERVETFYNEQFF.

This clone was seen only a few times. The chain employs TRBV2 and TRBJ1-1; TRBD1 agrees at 8 bases. The CDR3 has 14 amino acids. The V segment lost 5 bases and the J segment 1 base; nucleotides outside the gene matches: 3. The germline CDR1 and CDR2 sequences are SNHLY and FYNNEI. The CDR3 region is CASSTDRGNTEAFF. The CDR3 DNA reads as TGTGCCAGCAGTACCGACAGGGGGAACACTGAAGCTTTCTTT.

The chain joins TRBV21-1 to TRBJ2-7; the DNA was not used to check the table's D call, TRBD2. TRBV21-1 is given as a pseudogene. The CDR3 spans 12 residues. The CDR3 nucleotides read TGTGCCAGTCATCTCCATCTATACGAGCAGTACTTC. Translating gives CASHLHLYEQYF.

The chain recombines TRBV7-9 with TRBJ2-4; possible D gene TRBD1, 6 bases. The germline V gene has CDR1 SEHNR and CDR2 FQNEAQ (reference sequence). Deletions cut 1 base from V and 0 bases from J, with 13 bases between. CDR3 size: 17 residues. The chain's CDR3 is CASSLVGQRLAKNIQYF. In DNA form, the CDR3 reads TGTGCCAGCAGCTTAGTCGGACAGCGCCTAGCCAAAAACATTCAGTACTTC.

This rearrangement joins TRBV6-5 to TRBJ2-7, with TRBD1 identical over 7 bases. CDR1 is MNHEY and CDR2 is SVGAGI in the germline V gene. The CDR3 contains 13 residues. V shed 2 bases, J shed 7 bases, and the junction held 5 bases outside the gene matches. CDR3 sequence reads: CASSYDREREQYF. The CDR3, as DNA: TGTGCCAGCAGTTACGACAGGGAAAGGGAGCAGTACTTC.

V usage is TRBV12-3 or TRBV12-4 and J usage is TRBJ2-3; 8 nucleotides line up with TRBD1. The CDR3 runs to 12 residues. V lost 6 bases and J lost 7; bases outside the gene matches: 3. CDR3 region: CASSRTGNTQYF. DNA for the CDR3: TGTGCCAGCAGCCGGACAGGGAATACGCAGTATTTT.

This clone was counted a few times. The J gene is TRBJ1-5, the V gene TRBV7-6; D not certain. The CDR3 is 15 residues long. V lost 1 base and J 6 bases, leaving 13 bases between the germline ends. CDR1 is SGHVS, CDR2 FNYEAQ, per germline. The CDR3 protein is CASSLGRRAGQPQHF. The CDR3 DNA sequence: TGTGCCAGCAGCTTAGGTAGGCGCGCGGGTCAGCCCCAGCATTTT.

The gene calls are TRBV28 and TRBJ1-2; tentatively, D is TRBD1 (5 bases). The CDR3 is 13 residues long. V was clipped by 7 bases and J by 2 bases, with 11 bases between them. Germline CDR1 MDHEN, CDR2 SYDVKM. This CDR3 reads CASTQGGNYGYTF. The CDR3 nucleotides are TGTGCCAGCACCCAGGGAGGCAACTATGGCTACACCTTC.

The rearrangement uses TRBV27 and TRBJ1-6, with D uncertain. V was trimmed by 3 bases and J by 7 bases, leaving 13 bases between them. Germline-derived CDR1 and CDR2 are MNHEY and SMNVEV (reference sequence). CDR3 length: 15 residues. The CDR3: CASSFSNSGNSPLHF. DNA for the CDR3: TGTGCCAGCAGTTTCTCCAACTCGGGGAATTCACCCCTCCACTTT.

V and J are TRBV28 and TRBJ1-5; D is undetermined. Germline V CDR1 and CDR2: MDHEN, SYDVKM. Trimming shortened V by 3 bases and J by 3 bases, and 9 bases separated the two germline ends. The CDR3 is 14 amino acids. CDR3 coding DNA: TGTGCCAGCAGTTTGTTGAGGAACAATCAGCCCCAGCATTTT. Protein sequence: CASSLLRNNQPQHF. The full variable domain, its missing parts supplied by reference TRBV28 and TRBJ1-5, is DVKVTQSSRYLVKRTGEKVFLECVQDMDHENMFWYRQDPGLGLRLIYFSYDVKMKEKGDIPEGYSVSREKKERFSLILESASTNQTSMYLCASSLLRNNQPQHFGDGTRLSIL.

The chain carries TRBV5-1 and TRBJ1-4; D not certain. Germline loops: CDR1 SGHRS, CDR2 YFSETQ. Trimming left V 4 bases short and J 8 bases short, with 18 bases between. CDR3 length: 15 amino acids. CDR3 region: CASSHQDPRQEKLFF. The CDR3 DNA reads as TGCGCCAGCAGCCATCAGGATCCTCGGCAGGAAAAACTGTTTTTT.

A single count supports this clone. The chain combines TRBV27 with TRBJ2-3, with a weak D call TRBD2 (5 bases). Germline values: CDR1 MNHEY, CDR2 SMNVEV (reference sequence). This CDR3 is 12 amino acids long. V lost 5 bases to trimming and J lost 11 bases, with 14 bases between them. CDR3 DNA sequence: TGTGCCAGCAGTGTGAAGGGAGTGGTGCAGTATTTT. Translated: CASSVKGVVQYF.

The chain employs TRBV7-9 and TRBJ1-1; perhaps TRBD1 as D (5 bases). V lost 4 bases and J lost 4, with 16 bases in between. Germline V CDR1 and CDR2: SEHNR, FQNEAQ (reference sequence). The CDR3 length is 15 residues. As DNA, the CDR3 is TGTGCCAGCAGCTCCCTCTCGGGGGAGACCACTGAAGCTTTCTTT. Translating gives CASSSLSGETTEAFF.

This clone has just one count. The chain uses TRBV28 and TRBJ1-5; D might be TRBD1 (6 bases). There are 16 residues in the CDR3. With 6 bases removed from V and 7 bases from J, the gap between germline ends came to 22 bases. Germline CDR1 reads MDHEN; CDR2 reads SYDVKM. This chain's CDR3 is CASSIITGRVDQPQHF. The CDR3, as DNA: TGTGCCAGCAGCATAATTACAGGGAGGGTCGACCAGCCCCAGCATTTT.

CDR3 protein: CASSVTGFLSGANVLTF. CDR3 bases: TGTGCCAGCAGCGTAACAGGGTTCCTCTCTGGGGCCAACGTCCTGACTTTC. V is TRBV9 and J is TRBJ2-6, with D perhaps matching TRBD1 (6 bases). Deletions cut 1 base from V and 0 bases from J, with 11 bases between. The CDR3 runs to 17 residues. Germline-derived CDR1 and CDR2 are SGDLS and YYNGEE.

The chain couples TRBV30 to TRBJ1-1; D gene ambiguous. The CDR3 loop spans 13 amino acids. V was trimmed by 0 bases and J by 1 base, leaving 6 bases between them. CDR1 and CDR2 (germline): GTSNPN, SVGIG (reference sequence). Here the CDR3 reads CAWSVHGNTEAFF. In nucleotides, the CDR3 is TGTGCCTGGAGTGTACATGGGAACACTGAAGCTTTCTTT.

The count of this clone is one. The chain has TRBV5-4 and TRBJ2-7, with 7 bases that match TRBD1. Per germline, CDR1 SGHNT and CDR2 YYREEE (reference sequence). V was clipped by 0 bases and J by 4 bases; unmatched bases: 19. The CDR3 runs to 19 residues. The CDR3 sequence: CASSLASGRAGGFIYEQYF. The CDR3 DNA reads TGTGCCAGCAGCTTGGCCAGTGGTCGGGCAGGGGGATTTATATACGAGCAGTACTTC.

The J gene is TRBJ1-1, the V gene TRBV19; D gene uncertain. The V end was cut by 9 bases, the J end by 3 bases, with 20 bases between. This CDR3 has 15 residues. Germline CDR1 and CDR2: LNHDA and SQIVND (reference sequence). CDR3 DNA sequence: TGTGCCAGCTCTACCGTATGGAGTAGCCACACTGAAGCTTTCTTT. Protein: CASSTVWSSHTEAFF.

The gene calls are TRBV18 and TRBJ1-2; the D gene is possibly TRBD1 (6 bases). V was cut by 2 bases and J by 7 bases, with 11 bases left in between. The germline V gene has CDR1 KGHSH and CDR2 LQKENI. This CDR3 has 13 amino acids. Written as DNA, the CDR3 is TGTGCCAGCTCACCAGTACAGGGTGCTGGCTACACCTTC. It specifies CASSPVQGAGYTF.

J is TRBJ1-5 and V is TRBV6-5; 9 positions match TRBD1. Germline CDR1 and CDR2: MNHEY and SVGAGI. CDR3 length: 15 amino acids. J was trimmed by 1 base and V by 5 bases; bases with no gene match: 3. The CDR3 region is CASSPTGGSNQPQHF. CDR3 nucleotides: TGTGCCAGCAGTCCGACAGGGGGAAGCAATCAGCCCCAGCATTTT.